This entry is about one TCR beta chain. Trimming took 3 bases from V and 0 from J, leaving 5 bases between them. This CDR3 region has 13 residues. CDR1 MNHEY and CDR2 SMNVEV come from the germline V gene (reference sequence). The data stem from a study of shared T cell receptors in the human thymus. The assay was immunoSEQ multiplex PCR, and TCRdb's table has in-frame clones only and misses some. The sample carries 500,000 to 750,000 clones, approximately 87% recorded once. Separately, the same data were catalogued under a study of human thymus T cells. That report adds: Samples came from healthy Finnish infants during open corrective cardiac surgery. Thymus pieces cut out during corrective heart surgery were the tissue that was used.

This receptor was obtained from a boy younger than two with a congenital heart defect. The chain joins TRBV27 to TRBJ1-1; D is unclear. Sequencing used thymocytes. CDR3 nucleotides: TGTGCCAGCAGTTTGGCTCTGAACACTGAAGCTTTCTTT. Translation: CASSLALNTEAFF.